One sample yielded the 21 T cell receptor beta chains listed below, sequenced in a study of T cell repertoires in cytomegalovirus infection. TCRdb reprocessed the reads via MiXCR and lists one record per CDR3 protein. There are about 230,000 distinct CDR3 sequences in the sample; under 8.5% occur only once, and about 6.3% lies in the top ten. The sample comprised PBMCs. These receptors were obtained from a human donor in good health (CMV status not recorded). Some clones in this sample may be carry-over from other donors' samples.

In its sample, this clonotype was seen many times. V and J are TRBV2 and TRBJ2-7, with 8 bases that match TRBD1. CDR1 is SNHLY, CDR2 FYNNEI, per germline. V lost 6 bases to trimming and J lost 2 bases; unmatched junction nucleotides: 3. The CDR3 is made up of 13 amino acids. The DNA of the CDR3 is TGTGCCAGCAGGAGGACAGGGACCTACGAGCAGTACTTC. Protein product: CASRRTGTYEQYF.

This clonotype was detected ten times or more. This sequence joins TRBV18 and TRBJ1-2; D not certain. The germline V gene has CDR1 KGHSH and CDR2 LQKENI. The CDR3 totals 14 residues. The V and J ends lost 7 bases and 0 bases respectively, with 12 bases between them. In DNA, the CDR3 is TGTGCCAGCTTGCCAACCGTTGCTAACTATGGCTACACCTTC. It specifies CASLPTVANYGYTF. The entire variable domain, with the rest obtained from reference TRBV18 and TRBJ1-2, is as follows: NAGVMQNPRHLVRRRGQEARLRCSPMKGHSHVYWYRQLPEEGLKFMVYLQKENIIDESGMPKERFSAEFPKEGPSILRIQQVVRGDSAAYFCASLPTVANYGYTFGSGTRLTVV.

This clonotype was picked up many times. This sequence joins TRBV6-2 or TRBV6-3 and TRBJ2-4; maybe TRBD2 (5 bases). V lost 7 bases and J 2 bases, leaving 18 bases between the germline ends. The CDR3 is 16 residues long. Germline V gives CDR1 MNHEY, CDR2 SVGEGT. CDR3 in amino acids: CASTPGRGESKNIQYF. CDR3 DNA sequence: TGTGCCAGCACCCCCGGACGGGGAGAGTCCAAAAACATTCAGTACTTC.

This rearrangement joins TRBV28 to TRBJ2-3; TRBD2 might be the D (5 bases). Per germline, CDR1 MDHEN and CDR2 SYDVKM. The CDR3 contains 13 residues. V gave up 6 bases and J gave up 7 bases, with 14 bases separating them. The CDR3 loop is CASRTMLTYTQYF. In DNA form, the CDR3 reads TGTGCCAGCAGGACTATGTTAACGTATACGCAGTATTTT.

This clonotype was seen many times. The chain carries TRBV3-1 and TRBJ2-3, with D possibly TRBD2 on 6 matching bases. This CDR3 contains 16 residues. V lost 6 bases and J lost 3, with 19 bases in between. Germline V CDR1 and CDR2: LGHDT, YNNKEL (reference sequence). The CDR3 DNA reads TGTGCCAGCAGTCAGACGGCCGGGACTCCGACAGATACGCAGTATTTT. Residues: CASSQTAGTPTDTQYF.

In its sample, this clonotype was seen many times. J is TRBJ2-1 and V is TRBV6-2 or TRBV6-3, with TRBD2 matching over 7 bases. The germline V gene has CDR1 MNHEY and CDR2 SVGEGT. The CDR3 runs to 17 residues. V trimming: 3 bases; J trimming: 0 bases; junction bases outside the gene matches: 8. The CDR3 DNA follows: TGTGCCAGCAGTTATCTGGGGGGGTCGAGCTCCTACAATGAGCAGTTCTTC. Its translation is CASSYLGGSSSYNEQFF.

This clonotype was seen many times. The chain combines TRBV7-2 with TRBJ1-2, with 8 bases fitting TRBD1. The V gene end was trimmed by 2 bases and the J gene end by 4 bases; junction bases not matched to a gene: 6. The CDR3 extends over 15 amino acids. Germline V lookup: CDR1 SGHTA, CDR2 FQGNSA. The CDR3 nucleotides are TGTGCCAGCAGCTTAATAACAGGGGGGGGCTATGGCTACACCTTC. It encodes CASSLITGGGYGYTF.

This clonotype showed up many times. The chain has TRBV27 and TRBJ2-3; D is ambiguous. Germline-derived CDR1 and CDR2 are MNHEY and SMNVEV (reference sequence). Trimming shortened V by 2 bases and J by 2 bases, and 5 bases separated the two germline ends. CDR3 length equals 13 residues. In DNA form, the CDR3 reads TGTGCCAGCAGTTTAGGGGTCACAGATACGCAGTATTTT. Translating it yields CASSLGVTDTQYF.

With respect to this clonotype: A read error is possible here, since a much larger clone lies one base away. The chain has TRBV20-1 and TRBJ2-7; D not resolved. The CDR3 is 13 amino acids. Germline assignment: CDR1 DFQATT and CDR2 SNEGSKA (reference sequence). Deletions cut 1 base from V and 2 bases from J, with 9 bases between. The CDR3 region is CSARVPDAYEQYF. CDR3 in DNA: TGCAGTGCTAGAGTCCCCGATGCCTACGAGCAGTACTTC.

This clonotype was recorded only once. A much larger clone differs by one base, so this may be a read error. The chain combines TRBV28 with TRBJ1-2, with D possibly matching TRBD1 (6 bases). This CDR3 region has 15 residues. V was pared by 1 base and J by 5 bases, with 14 bases between. CDR1 MDHEN and CDR2 SYDVKM come from the germline V gene. The CDR3 here is CASSLLRGALYGYTF. In nucleotides, the CDR3 is TGTGCCAGCAGTTTATTGCGGGGGGCGCTGTATGGCTACACCTTC.

This clonotype turned up a few times. This chain connects TRBV20-1 to TRBJ2-3; perhaps TRBD2 as D (7 bases). This CDR3 is built from 16 residues. Germline V CDR1 and CDR2: DFQATT, SNEGSKA (reference sequence). V lost 7 bases and J lost 0, with 20 bases in between. The CDR3 sequence is CSGGAGATTSTDTQYF. CDR3 DNA: TGCAGTGGGGGGGCGGGGGCCACCACTAGCACAGATACGCAGTATTTT.

This clonotype was detected ten times or more. The rearrangement joins TRBV11-2 to TRBJ1-2; possibly TRBD1 for D (6 bases). The CDR3 sequence is 15 residues long. CDR1 and CDR2 (germline): SGHAT, FQNNGV. The V and J ends lost 2 bases and 4 bases respectively, with 14 bases between them. The CDR3 sequence is CASSLITGSGYGYTF. The DNA for the CDR3 is TGTGCCAGCAGCTTAATCACAGGGTCGGGCTATGGCTACACCTTC.

Many counts were recorded for this clonotype. The chain has TRBV28 and TRBJ2-2, with a weak D call TRBD1 (5 bases). Trimming left V 6 bases short and J 4 bases short, with 9 bases between. The V gene's germline CDR1 is MDHEN and CDR2 SYDVKM. This CDR3 spans 13 amino acids. The CDR3 is CASRAGPTGELFF. The DNA for the CDR3 is TGTGCCAGCAGGGCAGGGCCCACCGGGGAGCTGTTTTTT.

This clonotype was picked up many times. This chain uses TRBV28 with TRBJ1-5; 7 bases are shared with TRBD1. The CDR3 length is 13 residues. Germline CDR1 reads MDHEN; CDR2 reads SYDVKM. Trimming took 8 bases from V and 4 from J; bases not matched to a gene: 5. CDR3: CASDRDMNQPQHF. In DNA, the CDR3 is TGTGCCAGCGACAGGGACATGAATCAGCCCCAGCATTTT.

This clonotype was seen many times. CDR3: CASSHGTGVYEQYF. The CDR3 DNA reads as TGTGCCAGCAGCCACGGGACAGGGGTTTACGAGCAGTACTTC. The J gene is TRBJ2-7, the V gene TRBV12-3 or TRBV12-4; TRBD1 aligns across 10 bases. V shed 6 bases, J shed 4 bases, and the junction held 6 bases outside the gene matches. This CDR3 region has 14 residues.

This clonotype has only a few counts. The rearrangement links TRBV20-1 to TRBJ2-1; 8 nucleotides match TRBD1. CDR3 length equals 12 residues. The V gene's germline CDR1 is DFQATT and CDR2 SNEGSKA (reference sequence). The junction had 4 bases not matched to a gene; V was cut back by 4 bases and J by 8 bases. CDR3 DNA sequence: TGCAGTGCTATCAGGGGGCTCGATGAGCAGTTCTTC. Its protein is CSAIRGLDEQFF.

This clonotype came up many times. The chain is built from TRBV20-1 and TRBJ2-2; tentative D call: TRBD2 (6 bases). The CDR3 has 14 residues. Per germline, CDR1 DFQATT and CDR2 SNEGSKA (reference sequence). Trimming removed 0 bases at V and 9 bases at J, with 14 bases between. As DNA, the CDR3 is TGCAGTGCTAGAGATCGAGGAGCGGGCCGGGAGCTGTTTTTT. Amino acids: CSARDRGAGRELFF.

This clonotype was observed many times. The V call is TRBV19, the J call TRBJ1-2, with 9 bases fitting TRBD1. V dropped 0 bases and J dropped 2; count of bases not matched to a gene: 4. CDR1 and CDR2 from the germline V gene are LNHDA and SQIVND (reference sequence). The CDR3 covers 16 residues. CDR3 amino acids: CASSIDSGTGNYGYTF. The CDR3 bases are TGTGCCAGTAGTATAGATTCCGGGACAGGGAACTATGGCTACACCTTC.

The chain employs TRBV19 and TRBJ1-2; 10 positions match TRBD1. Losses at the gene ends were 7 bases for V and 4 bases for J; bases not matched to a gene: 6. The germline gives CDR1 LNHDA, CDR2 SQIVND (reference sequence). This CDR3 is built from 14 residues. The CDR3 coding sequence is TGTGCCAGTACCCGCGGACAGGGGGTCTATGGCTACACCTTC. Translation: CASTRGQGVYGYTF.

This clonotype has a count of ten or more. V is TRBV11-2 and J is TRBJ2-2; D is undetermined. V was clipped by 5 bases and J by 8 bases, with 15 bases between them. Germline V gives CDR1 SGHAT, CDR2 FQNNGV. The length of the CDR3 is 14 residues. In DNA form, the CDR3 reads TGTGCCAGCAGCCCGCGTTCGTGGCCGGGGGAGCTGTTTTTT. It translates to CASSPRSWPGELFF.

This clonotype was detected many times. The rearrangement links TRBV19 to TRBJ1-3; D gene uncertain. V was clipped by 5 bases and J by 0 bases, with 14 bases between them. CDR1 and CDR2 from the germline V gene are LNHDA and SQIVND (reference sequence). The CDR3 has 16 amino acids. The CDR3 DNA follows: TGTGCCAGTAGTCCCTCATCGGTTCCCTCTGGAAACACCATATATTTT. Translating it yields CASSPSSVPSGNTIYF.